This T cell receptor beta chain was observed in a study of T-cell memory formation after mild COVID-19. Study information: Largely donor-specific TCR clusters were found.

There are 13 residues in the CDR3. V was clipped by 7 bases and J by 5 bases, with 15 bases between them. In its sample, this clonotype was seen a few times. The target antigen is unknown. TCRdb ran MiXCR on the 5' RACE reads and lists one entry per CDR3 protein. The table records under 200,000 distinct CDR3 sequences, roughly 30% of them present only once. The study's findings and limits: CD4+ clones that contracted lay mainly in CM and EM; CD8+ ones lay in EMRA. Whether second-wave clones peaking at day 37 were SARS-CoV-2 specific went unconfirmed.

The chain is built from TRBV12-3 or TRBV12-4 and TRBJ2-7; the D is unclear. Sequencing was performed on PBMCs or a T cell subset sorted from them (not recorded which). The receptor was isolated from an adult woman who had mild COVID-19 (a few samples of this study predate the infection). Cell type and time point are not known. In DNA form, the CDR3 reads TGTGCCAGCAATCTCCCCCCCTCGAACGAGCAGTACTTC. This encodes CASNLPPSNEQYF.